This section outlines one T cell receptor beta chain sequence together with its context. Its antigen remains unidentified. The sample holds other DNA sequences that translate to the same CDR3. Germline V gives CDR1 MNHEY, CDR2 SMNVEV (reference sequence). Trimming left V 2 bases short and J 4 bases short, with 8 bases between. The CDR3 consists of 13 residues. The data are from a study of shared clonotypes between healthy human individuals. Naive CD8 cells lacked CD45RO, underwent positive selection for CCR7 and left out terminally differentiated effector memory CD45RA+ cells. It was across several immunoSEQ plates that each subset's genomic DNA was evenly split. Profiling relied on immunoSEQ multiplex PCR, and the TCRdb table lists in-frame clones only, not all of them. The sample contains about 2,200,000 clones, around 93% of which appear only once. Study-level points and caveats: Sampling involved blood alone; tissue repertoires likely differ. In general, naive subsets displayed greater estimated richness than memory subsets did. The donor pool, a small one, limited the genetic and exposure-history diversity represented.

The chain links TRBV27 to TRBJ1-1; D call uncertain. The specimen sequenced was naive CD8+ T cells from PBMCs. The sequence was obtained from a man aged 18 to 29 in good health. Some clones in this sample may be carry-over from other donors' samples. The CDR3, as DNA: TGTGCCAGCAGTTTACGGGTGGGCACTGAAGCTTTCTTT. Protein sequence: CASSLRVGTEAFF.